These 30 T cell receptor beta chains were sequenced from one sample in a study of PD-L1 blockade in urothelial cancer. Assay used: immunoSEQ multiplex PCR; TCRdb lists only in-frame clones, some missing. The sample contains more than 65,000 clones, about nine tenths of which appear only once. Sequenced here: PBMCs, sampled around atezolizumab (anti-PD-L1) treatment. These receptors were taken from a woman in her 70s with urothelial cancer.

The chain's CDR3 is CASSQGRLAGGQGNEQFF. The CDR3 region has the DNA TGTGCCAGCAGCCAAGGAAGGCTAGCGGGAGGACAAGGCAATGAGCAGTTCTTC. This chain connects TRBV4-2 to TRBJ2-1; 11 bases map to TRBD2. The CDR3 extends over 18 amino acids. Per the germline V gene, CDR1 is LGHNA and CDR2 is YNFKEQ. V dropped 1 base and J dropped 6; count of bases not matched to a gene: 11.

V is TRBV13 and J is TRBJ2-7, with 7 bases that match TRBD1. In germline, CDR1 is PRHDT, CDR2 FYEKMQ (reference sequence). J gave up 3 bases and V 8 bases, and 13 bases lay outside the gene matches. The CDR3 runs to 15 residues. For the CDR3, the DNA is TGTGCCAGCGCCCGGTTTCCCCCAGGGGGCTACGAGCAGTACTTC. Translating gives CASARFPPGGYEQYF.

The rearrangement joins TRBV11-3 to TRBJ2-3; 9 nucleotides agree with TRBD1. Germline V gene lookup returns CDR1 SGHNT and CDR2 YENEEA. The CDR3 runs to 16 residues. Unmatched junction bases numbered 11, after V lost 5 bases and J lost 5 bases. The CDR3 here is CASSLNRGRRGDTQYF. The CDR3 bases are TGTGCCAGCAGCCTAAACAGGGGGCGACGGGGAGATACGCAGTATTTT. The full variable domain, in which reference TRBV11-3 and TRBJ2-3 provide the parts outside the CDR3, is EAGVVQSPRYKIIEKKQPVAFWCNPISGHNTLYWYLQNLGQGPELLIRYENEEAVDDSQLPKDRFSAERLKGVDSTLKIQPAELGDSAVYLCASSLNRGRRGDTQYFGPGTRLTVL.

J is TRBJ2-3 and V is TRBV19; D ambiguous. The germline V and J ends were trimmed by 5 bases and 1 base, with 13 bases remaining between them. Germline V gene data show CDR1 as LNHDA and CDR2 as SQIVND (reference sequence). The CDR3 is made up of 15 amino acids. The CDR3 here is CASSPKTRGTDTQYF. For the CDR3, the DNA is TGTGCCAGTAGTCCGAAGACACGTGGCACAGATACGCAGTATTTT. The full variable domain, completed using reference TRBV19 and TRBJ2-3, is DGGITQSPKYLFRKEGQNVTLSCEQNLNHDAMYWYRQDPGQGLRLIYYSQIVNDFQKGDIAEGYSVSREKKESFPLTVTSAQKNPTAFYLCASSPKTRGTDTQYFGPGTRLTVL.

CDR3 DNA: TGTGCCACCAGCAGAGGGGGACAGGGCAGGTACGAGCAGTACTTC. The encoded protein is CATSRGGQGRYEQYF. The chain is built from TRBV15 and TRBJ2-7; 9 nucleotides align to TRBD1. With V trimmed by 1 base and J by 4 bases, 5 bases remained unmatched. CDR1 LNHNV and CDR2 YYDKDF come from the germline V gene (reference sequence). This CDR3 comprises 15 residues.

The genes are TRBV19 and TRBJ1-2, with D perhaps matching TRBD1 (5 bases). The ends were cut back, 6 bases at V and 8 bases at J, with 10 bases in the middle. CDR1 is LNHDA and CDR2 is SQIVND in the germline V gene (reference sequence). The CDR3 is 11 residues long. For the CDR3, the DNA is TGTGCCAGTAGCGTCCAGGGCGGCTACACCTTC. Translation gives CASSVQGGYTF.

The CDR3 spells CASSVVVGEGGPNYGYTF. The CDR3 bases are TGTGCCAGCAGCGTAGTAGTGGGGGAAGGGGGACCTAACTATGGCTACACCTTC. The chain joins TRBV9 to TRBJ1-2; a weak D match, TRBD1 (6 bases). Trimming stripped 0 bases from V and 0 bases from J, with 18 bases between. CDR1 is SGDLS, CDR2 YYNGEE, per germline. The CDR3 is made up of 18 amino acids.

CDR3 sequence: CAISEGERTYNEQFF. CDR3 DNA sequence: TGTGCCATCAGTGAGGGGGAGCGTACCTACAATGAGCAGTTCTTC. The chain joins TRBV10-3 to TRBJ2-1, with a tentative D call TRBD2 (5 bases). The CDR3 extends over 15 amino acids. CDR1 is ENHRY, CDR2 SYGVKD, per germline. V was shortened by 2 bases and J by 2 bases, with 10 bases between the two germline ends.

V and J are TRBV4-2 and TRBJ1-2; TRBD1 matches 7 bases. Per the germline V gene, CDR1 is LGHNA and CDR2 is YNFKEQ. V gave up 0 bases and J gave up 0 bases; unmatched junction bases: 16. This CDR3 region has 20 residues. The CDR3 bases are TGTGCCAGCAGCCAAGATGAAGGGGGCAGAAGGGGGTTAGCTAACTATGGCTACACCTTC. It encodes CASSQDEGGRRGLANYGYTF.

CDR3 DNA: TGCGCCAGCAGCTTGAGCACAGATTCCTCTACCGGGGAGCTGTTTTTT. Translating gives CASSLSTDSSTGELFF. This chain links TRBV5-1 with TRBJ2-2; no definite D call. CDR1 SGHRS and CDR2 YFSETQ come from the germline V gene. Trimming left V 1 base short and J 5 bases short, with 15 bases between. This CDR3 region has 16 residues.

This clone was seen only once. The V gene is TRBV5-4, the J gene TRBJ2-3, with TRBD2 identical over 7 bases. Germline-derived CDR1 and CDR2 are SGHNT and YYREEE (reference sequence). The CDR3 is 14 amino acids. Trimming removed 5 bases from V and 2 bases from J; junction bases left unmatched: 5. The DNA of the CDR3 is TGTGCCAGCAGTTCAGCGGGAATCACAGATACGCAGTATTTT. It is translated as CASSSAGITDTQYF.

The CDR3 loop is CASSSATGSPITFF. CDR3 bases: TGTGCCAGCAGCTCGGCCACCGGGTCCCCAATTACTTTCTTT. The rearrangement links TRBV13 to TRBJ1-1; no clear D. V gave up 4 bases and J gave up 12 bases, with 21 bases separating them. This CDR3 comprises 14 residues. CDR1 and CDR2 (germline): PRHDT, FYEKMQ (reference sequence).

This chain joins TRBV2 and TRBJ1-3, with D uncertain. This CDR3 has 14 amino acids. V was pared by 3 bases and J by 0 bases, with 6 bases between. CDR1 and CDR2 (germline): SNHLY, FYNNEI. The CDR3 reads CASSESFSGNTIYF. CDR3 bases: TGTGCCAGCAGTGAGTCGTTCTCTGGAAACACCATATATTTT.

V gene TRBV19 combines with J gene TRBJ2-5; 7 positions match TRBD1. Germline V gene data show CDR1 as LNHDA and CDR2 as SQIVND (reference sequence). The junction had 10 bases not matched to a gene; V was cut back by 4 bases and J by 5 bases. This CDR3 is 15 amino acids long. The CDR3 DNA is TGTGCCAGTAGTACCAGACAGGGCCGTGGGGAGACCCAGTACTTC. It yields the protein CASSTRQGRGETQYF.

This clone was counted between two and nine times. V and J are TRBV5-8 and TRBJ1-5; possible D gene TRBD1, 5 bases. Trimming shortened V by 4 bases and J by 2 bases, and 13 bases separated the two germline ends. The CDR3 has 15 residues. Germline values: CDR1 SGHTS, CDR2 YDEGEE. Here the CDR3 reads CASSRLREGNQPQHF. For the CDR3, the DNA is TGTGCCAGCAGCCGGCTCAGGGAGGGCAATCAGCCCCAGCATTTT.

J is TRBJ2-7 and V is TRBV27, with 8 bases fitting TRBD1. CDR3 length: 17 residues. V trimming: 3 bases; J trimming: 1 base; junction bases outside the gene matches: 11. Germline V gene data show CDR1 as MNHEY and CDR2 as SMNVEV (reference sequence). The CDR3 protein is CASSFMFAGGLSYEQYF. The CDR3 nucleotides are TGTGCCAGCAGTTTTATGTTCGCAGGGGGCCTATCCTACGAGCAGTACTTC.

V is TRBV7-3 and J is TRBJ1-1; 7 positions match TRBD1. The germline CDR1 and CDR2 sequences are SGHTA and FQGTGA. V lost 5 bases and J lost 1; bases outside the gene matches: 4. CDR3 size: 14 residues. The CDR3 here is CASSPDRANTEAFF. For the CDR3, the DNA is TGTGCCAGCAGCCCAGACAGGGCGAACACTGAAGCTTTCTTT. Together with reference TRBV7-3 and TRBJ1-1, the CDR3 gives the full variable domain: GAGVSQTPSNKVTEKGKYVELRCDPISGHTALYWYRQSLGQGPEFLIYFQGTGAADDSGLPNDRFFAVRPEGSVSTLKIQRTERGDSAVYLCASSPDRANTEAFFGQGTRLTVV.

Turning to this clone: One end of the junction does not line up with germline, which may come from a read error. The rearrangement joins TRBV4-1 to TRBJ2-7; no clear D gene. The length of the CDR3 is 12 residues. Germline CDR1 reads MGHRA; CDR2 reads YSYEKL. The CDR3 reads CASSQEAGVPLF. The CDR3, as DNA: TGCGCCAGCAGCCAAGAAGCAGGCGTCCCTTTATTC.

The genes are TRBV19 and TRBJ2-7; 7 bases agree with TRBD1. Germline CDR1 reads LNHDA; CDR2 reads SQIVND (reference sequence). With 6 bases clipped from V and 3 bases from J, the junction kept 8 bases outside the gene matches. This CDR3 is 14 amino acids long. CDR3 bases: TGTGCCAGTAGCTTGACAGGGACGGTCTACGAGCAGTACTTC. It translates to CASSLTGTVYEQYF.

This clone was seen more than once but under ten times. The gene calls are TRBV29-1 and TRBJ1-2; the D is unclear. The CDR3 consists of 15 residues. V lost 3 bases and J 1 base, leaving 15 bases between the germline ends. Germline V CDR1 and CDR2: SQVTM, ANQGSEA. The CDR3 protein is CSVETHLGINYGYTF. For the CDR3, the DNA is TGCAGCGTTGAGACCCACCTCGGGATTAACTATGGCTACACCTTC.

V usage is TRBV5-1 and J usage is TRBJ2-3, with 9 positions matching TRBD1. With V trimmed by 3 bases and J by 0 bases, 8 bases remained unmatched. The CDR3 runs to 17 residues. Germline CDR1 and CDR2: SGHRS and YFSETQ. The CDR3 is CASSYTGTGLSTDTQYF. The CDR3 region has the DNA TGCGCCAGCAGCTACACCGGGACAGGGTTGAGCACAGATACGCAGTATTTT.

This chain connects TRBV13 to TRBJ1-2, with TRBD1 matching 8 bases. The germline CDR1 and CDR2 sequences are PRHDT and FYEKMQ (reference sequence). The trim removed 0 bases at V and 4 bases at J, leaving 7 bases unmatched. The CDR3 has 16 amino acids. The CDR3 DNA follows: TGTGCCAGCAGCTTAGGACCCGGACAGGGTCGCTATGGCTACACCTTC. The encoded protein is CASSLGPGQGRYGYTF.

The rearrangement joins TRBV6-6 to TRBJ1-2; TRBD1 is a possible D gene (6 bases). Trimming shortened V by 5 bases and J by 4 bases, and 20 bases separated the two germline ends. CDR3 length: 16 amino acids. Germline V gene lookup returns CDR1 MNHNY and CDR2 SVGAGI (reference sequence). CDR3 sequence: CASSQGTGGGSYGYTF. Written as DNA, the CDR3 is TGTGCCAGCAGTCAAGGGACGGGGGGCGGTAGCTATGGCTACACCTTC.

The chain recombines TRBV2 with TRBJ2-5; 7 bases map to TRBD2. The ends lost 10 bases at V and 5 bases at J; junction bases unmatched: 13. The CDR3 is 14 residues long. CDR1 and CDR2 (germline): SNHLY, FYNNEI. The CDR3 DNA sequence: TGTGCCACGGTTCGTGCTAGCGGTTTGGAGACCCAGTACTTC. Its protein is CATVRASGLETQYF. The entire variable domain, with the rest obtained from reference TRBV2 and TRBJ2-5, is as follows: EPEVTQTPSHQVTQMGQEVILRCVPISNHLYFYWYRQILGQKVEFLVSFYNNEISEKSEIFDDQFSVERPDGSNFTLKIRSTKLEDSAMYFCATVRASGLETQYFGPGTRLLVL.

This chain connects TRBV7-9 to TRBJ1-2; 10 positions agree with TRBD1. The germline CDR1 and CDR2 sequences are SEHNR and FQNEAQ (reference sequence). The CDR3 consists of 15 residues. The J segment lost 6 bases and the V segment lost 5 bases, leaving 9 bases of the junction unmatched. The chain's CDR3 is CASSGGTGAINGYTF. In DNA, the CDR3 is TGTGCCAGCAGCGGAGGGACAGGGGCGATAAATGGCTACACCTTC.

DNA for the CDR3: TGTGCCAGCTCACCAGGTCAGGGCTTAAACTATGGCTACACCTTC. Its translation is CASSPGQGLNYGYTF. V is TRBV18 and J is TRBJ1-2; weak D call: TRBD1 (5 bases). Trimming stripped 2 bases from V and 2 bases from J, with 12 bases between. The V gene's germline CDR1 is KGHSH and CDR2 LQKENI. CDR3 size: 15 residues.

The V and J genes are TRBV18 and TRBJ1-4, with a possible D match to TRBD1 (6 bases). Trimming removed 0 bases from V and 7 bases from J, with 12 bases in between. There are 15 residues in the CDR3. Germline lookup yields CDR1 KGHSH and CDR2 LQKENI. The CDR3: CASSPPGRGGEKLFF. Here the CDR3 DNA reads TGTGCCAGCTCACCACCGGGCAGGGGTGGTGAAAAACTGTTTTTT.

The V and J genes are TRBV11-2 and TRBJ1-6; TRBD1 agrees at 12 bases. This CDR3 contains 14 residues. Germline V lookup: CDR1 SGHAT, CDR2 FQNNGV. Losses at the gene ends were 1 base for V and 14 bases for J; bases not matched to a gene: 3. CDR3 DNA: TGTGCCAGCAGCTTAGTGGGACAGGGGGCCACCCTCCACTTT. This translates into CASSLVGQGATLHF.

J is TRBJ2-7 and V is TRBV28; weak D call: TRBD2 (6 bases). Trimming pared 6 bases from V and 6 bases from J, leaving 18 bases between. The CDR3 has 14 residues. Germline V lookup: CDR1 MDHEN, CDR2 SYDVKM. This chain's CDR3 is CASRETRGVSEQYF. The CDR3 nucleotides are TGTGCCAGCAGGGAGACTAGGGGCGTGTCCGAGCAGTACTTC. Full variable domain (remainder filled in from reference TRBV28 and TRBJ2-7): DVKVTQSSRYLVKRTGEKVFLECVQDMDHENMFWYRQDPGLGLRLIYFSYDVKMKEKGDIPEGYSVSREKKERFSLILESASTNQTSMYLCASRETRGVSEQYFGPGTRLTVT.

This clone has more than one count but fewer than ten. This chain uses TRBV2 with TRBJ2-3, with TRBD2 identical over 8 bases. With 7 bases clipped from V and 3 bases from J, the junction kept 3 bases outside the gene matches. Germline CDR1 and CDR2: SNHLY and FYNNEI. The CDR3 is 13 residues long. The CDR3 sequence is CASTSGYTDTQYF. The CDR3 DNA follows: TGTGCCAGCACTAGCGGGTATACAGATACGCAGTATTTT.